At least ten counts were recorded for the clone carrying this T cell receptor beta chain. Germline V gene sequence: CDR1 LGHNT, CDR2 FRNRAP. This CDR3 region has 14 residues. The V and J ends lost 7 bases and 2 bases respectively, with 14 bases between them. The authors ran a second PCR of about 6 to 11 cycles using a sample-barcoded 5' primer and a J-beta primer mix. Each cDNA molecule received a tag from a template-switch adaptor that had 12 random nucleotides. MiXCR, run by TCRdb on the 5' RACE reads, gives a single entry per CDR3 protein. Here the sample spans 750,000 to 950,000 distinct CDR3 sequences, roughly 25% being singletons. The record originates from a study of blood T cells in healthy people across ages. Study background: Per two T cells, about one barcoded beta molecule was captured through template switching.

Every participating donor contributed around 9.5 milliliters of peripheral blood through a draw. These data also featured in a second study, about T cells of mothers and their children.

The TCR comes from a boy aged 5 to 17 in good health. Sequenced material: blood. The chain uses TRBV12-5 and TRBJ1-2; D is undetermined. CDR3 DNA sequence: TGTGCTAGTGTCCCCGCGGGGAACAACTATGGCTACACCTTC. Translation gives CASVPAGNNYGYTF.